This is a list of T cell receptor beta chains from one sample in a study of regulatory T cells in long-lasting Graves disease. One entry per CDR3 protein results from TCRdb running MiXCR on the multiplex PCR reads. The table shows some 250,000 distinct CDR3 sequences, with just over 20% occurring only once. The sample here was peripheral blood mononuclear cells (PBMCs), taken at new diagnosis, from a patient treated with antithyroid drugs. The receptors were sampled from a female donor with Graves disease. CDR3s leave out the opening cysteine and the closing phenylalanine or tryptophan. D genes are given only for firm matches.

d_gene | j_gene | v_gene | CDR3aa
. | TRBJ2-1 | TRBV9 | ASSVGRGAYNEQF
. | TRBJ2-1 | TRBV7-2 | ASSLGGLYNEQF
. | TRBJ2-5 | TRBV10-2 | ASSDLPGGIKGHQETQY
. | TRBJ2-3 | TRBV10-2 | ASSGGLRVDTQY
. | TRBJ2-4 | TRBV2 | ASSVNHQGLAVKNIQY
. | TRBJ2-5 | TRBV10-2 | ASRNSRQAETQY
TRBD1 | TRBJ2-7 | TRBV4-3 | ASSRGTGTTYEQY
TRBD2 | TRBJ2-1 | TRBV20-1 | SALTGTSVVQKQF
TRBD1 | TRBJ2-2 | TRBV6-1 | ASAGQGAGELF
TRBD1 | TRBJ1-2 | TRBV28 | ATGTGPLNGYT
TRBD1 | TRBJ2-7 | TRBV20-1 | SARSTGGINEQY
. | TRBJ1-6 | TRBV7-2 | ASSPRASSSYNSPLH
TRBD2 | TRBJ2-2 | TRBV19 | ASSVQRGAGTGELF
. | TRBJ1-3 | TRBV28 | ASSLRGASGNTIY
. | TRBJ2-3 | TRBV6-2/TRBV6-3 | ASSYAVSDPFSTDTQY
TRBD1 | TRBJ1-1 | TRBV5-1 | ASSFQGGTEAF
. | TRBJ2-7 | TRBV29-1 | SVERPGLPGEQY
. | TRBJ2-5 | TRBV19 | ASSIGRKETQY
. | TRBJ2-5 | TRBV5-4 | ASSLAGGQGETQY
TRBD2 | TRBJ2-1 | TRBV29-1 | SVAGLAGGHEQF
. | TRBJ2-5 | TRBV20-1 | SAPWGAGREIQY
. | TRBJ2-7 | TRBV6-2/TRBV6-3 | ASSYAVPGVREQY
. | TRBJ1-1 | TRBV18 | ASSPGLDTEAF
. | TRBJ2-1 | TRBV27 | ASRIHSSYNEQF
TRBD1 | TRBJ1-2 | TRBV4-1 | ASSQARDKGQPGYT
. | TRBJ2-5 | TRBV4-1 | ASSQGGAGQETQY
TRBD1 | TRBJ1-1 | TRBV11-3 | ASSLGGFLLGTDTEAF
TRBD1 | TRBJ1-2 | TRBV7-9 | ASSSGDRNYGYT
. | TRBJ1-6 | TRBV6-1 | ASSEGGRASPLH
. | TRBJ1-2 | TRBV29-1 | SVDPLSNYGYT
. | TRBJ1-2 | TRBV6-5 | ASSYPGSGGYT
TRBD1 | TRBJ1-1 | TRBV15 | ATSREKGANTEAF
TRBD1 | TRBJ2-2 | TRBV19 | ASSMGTGEAGELF
. | TRBJ2-7 | TRBV30 | AWGVGHSEQY
. | TRBJ2-7 | TRBV27 | ASSLSSQGWLYEQY
. | TRBJ2-1 | TRBV11-3 | ASSSRGYEQF
TRBD2 | TRBJ2-3 | TRBV20-1 | SARGLAGGYTQY
. | TRBJ1-4 | TRBV12-3/TRBV12-4 | ASSPYKGGEKLF
. | TRBJ2-3 | TRBV7-3 | ASSEQGRGHTDTQY
TRBD1 | TRBJ1-4 | TRBV9 | ASSPRQGTLNEKLF
TRBD2 | TRBJ2-1 | TRBV6-2/TRBV6-3 | ASRASGGVIEQF
. | TRBJ1-5 | TRBV9 | ASSTPGVSISNQPQH
TRBD1 | TRBJ2-5 | TRBV5-1 | ASSIGTGQETQY
. | TRBJ1-1 | TRBV5-1 | ASSWTAMNTEAF
. | TRBJ2-4 | TRBV19 | ASSRTVENIQY
. | TRBJ2-1 | TRBV7-2 | ASSLAGVINEQF
. | TRBJ2-3 | TRBV20-1 | SAGSGVVGFGTDTQY
TRBD2 | TRBJ2-7 | TRBV7-9 | ASSLGRTSGISYEQY
TRBD1 | TRBJ1-1 | TRBV20-1 | SASRQGVMNTEAF
. | TRBJ1-5 | TRBV11-1 | ASSLNLEQPQH
. | TRBJ1-1 | TRBV15 | ATTLGQNTEAF
TRBD2 | TRBJ2-3 | TRBV9 | ASSVRGGRDTQY
. | TRBJ2-5 | TRBV7-2 | ASSLGPGAETQY
TRBD1 | TRBJ2-2 | TRBV27 | ASSMIRGRAYTGELF